These 22 T cell receptor beta chains originate from one sample sequenced in a study of shared clonotypes between healthy human individuals. Produced via immunoSEQ multiplex PCR; TCRdb's table is partial and in-frame only. This sample has roughly 2.2 million clones, with 80% to 95% found just once. The sequenced material came from naive CD4+ T cells from PBMCs. The subset was: CD45RA+ positively selected. The receptors derive from a man aged 18 to 30 in good health. Some clones in this sample may be carry-over from other donors' samples.

The chain carries TRBV21-1 and TRBJ2-5; TRBD2 is the table's D call, not checked against the DNA. TRBV21-1 is tagged as a pseudogene. The CDR3 has 15 residues. This CDR3 reads CASAGASGFQETQYF. DNA for the CDR3: TGTGCCAGCGCGGGGGCTAGCGGGTTCCAAGAGACCCAGTACTTC.

The chain couples TRBV7-9 to TRBJ1-2; TRBD1 might be the D (6 bases). From germline, CDR1 is SEHNR and CDR2 FQNEAQ (reference sequence). The CDR3 sequence is 16 residues long. V was trimmed by 4 bases and J by 5 bases, leaving 20 bases between them. The CDR3 bases are TGTGCCAGCAGCTCATCACAGGGAAGAGCTTTTTATGGCTACACCTTC. Translation gives CASSSSQGRAFYGYTF.

V is TRBV28 and J is TRBJ2-5; a weak D match, TRBD2 (6 bases). Looked up from germline, CDR1 is MDHEN and CDR2 is SYDVKM. The V end lost 7 bases, the J end lost 0 bases, and 12 bases lay between the germline ends. The CDR3 sequence is 14 residues long. The CDR3 region has the DNA TGTGCCAGCAATAGGTTAGCGGACCAAGAGACCCAGTACTTC. Translating gives CASNRLADQETQYF.

This clone was seen once. Other nucleotide sequences in the sample specify the same CDR3. V gene TRBV28 combines with J gene TRBJ2-7; tentatively, D is TRBD1 (5 bases). The CDR3 has 14 residues. The V end lost 4 bases, the J end lost 3 bases, and 13 bases lay between the germline ends. The V gene's germline CDR1 is MDHEN and CDR2 SYDVKM. CDR3 in DNA: TGTGCCAGCAGTTCACCGGACACCAGCTACGAGCAGTACTTC. It encodes CASSSPDTSYEQYF. The whole variable domain, remainder taken from reference TRBV28 and TRBJ2-7, is DVKVTQSSRYLVKRTGEKVFLECVQDMDHENMFWYRQDPGLGLRLIYFSYDVKMKEKGDIPEGYSVSREKKERFSLILESASTNQTSMYLCASSSPDTSYEQYFGPGTRLTVT.

The chain uses TRBV7-3 and TRBJ2-1, with D unresolved. CDR1 and CDR2 (germline): SGHTA, FQGTGA. Trimming left V 2 bases short and J 7 bases short, with 6 bases between. The CDR3 runs 12 residues. CDR3 nucleotides: TGTGCCAGCAGCTTAGATCCAAATGAGCAGTTCTTC. Translating gives CASSLDPNEQFF.

The rearrangement uses TRBV20-1 and TRBJ1-1; D perhaps matches TRBD1 (5 bases). V was shortened by 4 bases and J by 5 bases, with 8 bases between the two germline ends. The CDR3 runs 11 residues. CDR1 and CDR2 (germline): DFQATT, SNEGSKA (reference sequence). CDR3 region: CSANGGTEAFF. CDR3 in DNA: TGCAGTGCTAACGGGGGAACTGAAGCTTTCTTT.

This clone came up a few times. The chain couples TRBV19 to TRBJ1-5; tentative D call: TRBD1 (5 bases). V dropped 5 bases and J dropped 2 bases, with 10 bases sitting between them. Germline CDR1 LNHDA, CDR2 SQIVND (reference sequence). CDR3 length: 14 amino acids. CDR3 in amino acids: CASSEQVRNQPQHF. CDR3 bases: TGTGCCAGTAGTGAACAGGTTCGCAATCAGCCCCAGCATTTT.

This chain joins TRBV5-1 and TRBJ2-3, with TRBD1 matching over 11 bases. Unmatched junction bases numbered 5, after V lost 4 bases and J lost 4 bases. Germline values: CDR1 SGHRS, CDR2 YFSETQ. The CDR3 runs 15 residues. CDR3 sequence (DNA): TGCGCCAGCAGCCGGACAGGGGGCAGGGCAGATACGCAGTATTTT. Its protein is CASSRTGGRADTQYF.

In regard to this clone: At the DNA level, this CDR3 is encoded by other sequences in the same sample as well. V gene TRBV27 combines with J gene TRBJ2-7; D remains unclear. V dropped 8 bases and J dropped 0 bases, with 8 bases sitting between them. The CDR3 sequence is 12 residues long. CDR1 is MNHEY and CDR2 is SMNVEV in the germline V gene (reference sequence). CDR3 amino acids: CASGLGSYEQYF. The CDR3 DNA is TGTGCCAGCGGGTTAGGCTCCTACGAGCAGTACTTC.

This chain links TRBV27 with TRBJ1-4; 8 bases are shared with TRBD1. Per the germline V gene, CDR1 is MNHEY and CDR2 is SMNVEV (reference sequence). The CDR3 has 14 amino acids. With 7 bases clipped from V and 5 bases from J, the junction kept 6 bases outside the gene matches. The CDR3, as DNA: TGTGCCAGCAAAATCGACAGGGGAAATGAAAAACTGTTTTTT. Encoded protein: CASKIDRGNEKLFF.

This clone came up once. This sequence joins TRBV28 and TRBJ2-7, with 10 nucleotides matching TRBD1. This CDR3 is built from 15 residues. J was trimmed by 5 bases and V by 6 bases; bases with no gene match: 10. CDR1 is MDHEN, CDR2 SYDVKM, per germline. In nucleotides, the CDR3 is TGTGCCAGCAGCCACGGGGGGGACAGGGGCCACGAGCAGTACTTC. It translates to CASSHGGDRGHEQYF.

The chain uses TRBV7-2 and TRBJ1-1; TRBD1 is a possible D gene (5 bases). Between the trimmed V and J ends, which lost 5 bases and 1 base, there was a span of 11 bases. The germline gives CDR1 SGHTA, CDR2 FQGNSA. The CDR3 spans 14 residues. CDR3 nucleotides: TGTGCCAGCAGCGTAGGGGTAACGAACACTGAAGCTTTCTTT. Its protein product is CASSVGVTNTEAFF.

The CDR3 here is CASSYRDPGANVLTF. DNA of the CDR3: TGCGCCAGCAGCTACAGGGACCCTGGGGCCAACGTCCTGACTTTC. J is TRBJ2-6 and V is TRBV5-1; D might be TRBD1 (6 bases). Deletions cut 3 bases from V and 2 bases from J, with 9 bases between. The germline V gene encodes CDR1 SGHRS and CDR2 YFSETQ. The CDR3 sequence is 15 residues long.

This chain joins TRBV6-1 and TRBJ2-7; 7 bases fit TRBD1. Trimming cost V 4 bases and J 5 bases; bases outside gene matches: 11. CDR3 length: 15 residues. CDR1 is MNHNS, CDR2 SASEGT, per germline. The CDR3 is CASSVPSGGTNEQYF. DNA for the CDR3: TGTGCCAGCAGTGTACCCTCAGGGGGAACTAACGAGCAGTACTTC.

The chain employs TRBV28 and TRBJ2-3; D uncertain. The V end was cut by 2 bases, the J end by 1 base, with 13 bases between. Germline V gene data show CDR1 as MDHEN and CDR2 as SYDVKM. The CDR3 extends over 16 amino acids. The CDR3 DNA follows: TGTGCCAGCAGTTTAGCCGGTATTTTGGGCACAGATACGCAGTATTTT. Its translation: CASSLAGILGTDTQYF.

This rearrangement joins TRBV5-4 to TRBJ1-1, with 12 bases aligning to TRBD1. In germline, CDR1 is SGHNT, CDR2 YYREEE (reference sequence). The CDR3 covers 16 residues. Trimming at V came to 4 bases and at J to 5 bases, leaving 9 bases not matched to a gene. CDR3 DNA sequence: TGTGCCAGCAGCCCCGGGACAGGGGGCCGGAAGACTGAAGCTTTCTTT. This translates into CASSPGTGGRKTEAFF.

This chain uses TRBV9 with TRBJ2-1; tentative D call: TRBD2 (6 bases). Germline V gene sequence: CDR1 SGDLS, CDR2 YYNGEE. V lost 0 bases and J lost 10, with 14 bases in between. The CDR3 contains 14 residues. The chain's CDR3 is CASSVERTNVEQFF. Here the CDR3 DNA reads TGTGCCAGCAGCGTAGAGCGGACTAATGTCGAGCAGTTCTTC.

This chain joins TRBV7-2 and TRBJ2-1; possible D gene TRBD2, 5 bases. The V gene lost 4 bases and the J gene lost 5 bases, with 9 bases spanning the gap. The CDR3 is 13 residues long. Germline lookup yields CDR1 SGHTA and CDR2 FQGNSA. Written as DNA, the CDR3 is TGTGCCAGCAGCTACCGGGGAAACAATGAGCAGTTCTTC. Its protein product is CASSYRGNNEQFF.

Of note for this clone: The junction departs from the called germline gene at one end, perhaps through a read error. V gene TRBV7-9 combines with J gene TRBJ2-1; perhaps TRBD2 as D (6 bases). This CDR3 contains 13 residues. Germline CDR1 and CDR2: SEHNR and FQNEAQ (reference sequence). The CDR3 here is CASSLEMGGAPVF. CDR3 nucleotides: TGTGCCAGCAGCCTCGAAATGGGCGGGGCTCCCGTCTTC.

This clone was recorded once. The chain combines TRBV6-4 with TRBJ2-7; 8 bases match TRBD2. Germline CDR1 is MRHNA and CDR2 is SNTAGT. This CDR3 is built from 14 residues. Losses at the gene ends were 5 bases for V and 3 bases for J; bases not matched to a gene: 6. Here the CDR3 reads CASSRREDHYEQYF. CDR3 bases: TGTGCCAGCAGTAGGCGGGAGGACCACTACGAGCAGTACTTC.

V gene TRBV18 combines with J gene TRBJ1-2, with TRBD1 identical over 7 bases. Germline V lookup: CDR1 KGHSH, CDR2 LQKENI. Trimming took 4 bases from V and 2 from J; bases not matched to a gene: 4. The CDR3 has 14 residues. The CDR3 spells CASSRDSTNYGYTF. In DNA form, the CDR3 reads TGTGCCAGCTCACGGGACAGTACGAACTATGGCTACACCTTC. Full variable domain (outside the CDR3, taken from reference TRBV18 and TRBJ1-2): NAGVMQNPRHLVRRRGQEARLRCSPMKGHSHVYWYRQLPEEGLKFMVYLQKENIIDESGMPKERFSAEFPKEGPSILRIQQVVRGDSAAYFCASSRDSTNYGYTFGSGTRLTVV.

The rearrangement links TRBV7-2 to TRBJ2-7; D is possibly TRBD1 or TRBD2 (5 bases each). This CDR3 has 13 amino acids. Germline lookup yields CDR1 SGHTA and CDR2 FQGNSA. V was clipped by 8 bases and J by 2 bases, with 13 bases between them. The CDR3 nucleotides read TGTGCCAGCCGGGGCGACTCACCCTACGAGCAGTACTTC. Translation: CASRGDSPYEQYF.